Sequencing of this T cell receptor (beta chain) was carried out in a study of T cells after yellow fever vaccination. Study-wide points: Relatively few clonotypes were ones that appeared in both CD4 and CD8 compartments.

This clonotype was picked up many times. Its antigen is not identified. Generation of TCR cDNA used 5'RACE template switching (which added a universal primer site and UMIs). TCRdb redid the calling of the 5' RACE reads with MiXCR, one entry per CDR3 protein. In the table there are a few hundred thousand distinct CDR3 sequences, approximately 3.9% of which are singletons. V lost 6 bases and J 0 bases, leaving 17 bases between the germline ends. Germline-derived CDR1 and CDR2 are SGHAT and FQDESV (reference sequence). The CDR3 consists of 16 residues. The sequence came from a man aged 18 to 35 who received the YFV17D yellow fever vaccine. The V gene is TRBV11-1, the J gene TRBJ1-1; possibly TRBD1 for D (6 bases). The sample consisted of PBMCs, taken on the day of the yellow fever booster vaccination. CDR3 region: CASSSGNRDMNTEAFF. The DNA of the CDR3 is TGTGCCAGCAGTTCAGGGAACAGGGACATGAACACTGAAGCTTTCTTT.